This T cell receptor beta chain was identified in a study of T cells expressing NK-cell markers. About the research overall: Obtained from sorted CD3+CD56+NKG2C+, CD3+CD56+NKG2C- and CD3+CD56-NKG2C+ T cells were the TCR beta repertoires.

The CDR3 has 12 residues. The germline V gene has CDR1 MNHNS and CDR2 SASEGT. TCRdb re-called the 5' RACE reads and catalogs CDR3 proteins one per entry, DNA excluded. The sample yields about 150,000 distinct CDR3 sequences, of which the top ten take up around 20%. The sample comprised blood T cells: a sorted CD56 or NKG2C T cell subset, CD4+ or CD8+ T cells, or bulk PBMC T cells (not recorded which). The sequence derives from a man aged 18-69 years in good health. The V gene is TRBV6-1, the J gene TRBJ2-3. CDR3 sequence: CASSVWVGTQYF.